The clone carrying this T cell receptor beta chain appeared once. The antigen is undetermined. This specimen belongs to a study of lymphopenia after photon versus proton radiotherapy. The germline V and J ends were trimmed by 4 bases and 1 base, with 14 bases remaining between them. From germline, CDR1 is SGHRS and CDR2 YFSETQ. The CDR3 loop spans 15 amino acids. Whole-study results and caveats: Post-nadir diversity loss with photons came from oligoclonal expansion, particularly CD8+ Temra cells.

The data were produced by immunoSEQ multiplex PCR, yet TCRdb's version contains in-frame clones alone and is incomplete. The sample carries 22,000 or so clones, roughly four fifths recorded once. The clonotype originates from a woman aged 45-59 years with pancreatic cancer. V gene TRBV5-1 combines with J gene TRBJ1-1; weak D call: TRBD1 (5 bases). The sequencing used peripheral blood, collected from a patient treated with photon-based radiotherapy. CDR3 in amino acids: CASSLWTSSNTEAFF. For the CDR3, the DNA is TGCGCCAGCAGCCTCTGGACAAGCTCGAACACTGAAGCTTTCTTT. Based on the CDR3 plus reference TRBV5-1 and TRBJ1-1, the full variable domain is KAGVTQTPRYLIKTRGQQVTLSCSPISGHRSVSWYQQTPGQGLQFLFEYFSETQRNKGNFPGRFSGRQFSNSRSEMNVSTLELGDSALYLCASSLWTSSNTEAFFGQGTRLTVV.